The 27 T cell receptor beta chains below come from one sample, sequenced in a study of regulatory T cells in long-lasting Graves disease. The time point: newly diagnosed GD, antithyroid drugs for less than 3 months. The authors made the TCR library using RNA they extracted from PBMCs. Arm-PCR with iRepertoire HTBI primers amplified the CDR3 regions for these TCR beta libraries. TCRdb independently ran MiXCR on the multiplex PCR reads; one entry per CDR3 protein. The sample holds about 620,000 distinct CDR3 sequences, under 20% seen once. The same sample was also used in a study of T cells in Graves' hyperthyroidism and ophthalmopathy.

The material was peripheral blood mononuclear cells (PBMCs), obtained at new diagnosis, from a patient treated with antithyroid drugs. These receptors all come from a woman in her thirties with Graves disease.

This clonotype was found many times. This CDR3 reads CASSPTGANYGYTF. In DNA form, the CDR3 reads TGTGCCAGCAGCCCCACGGGAGCTAACTATGGCTACACCTTC. The V gene is TRBV7-8, the J gene TRBJ1-2; no definite D call. CDR1 and CDR2 (germline): SGHVS, FQNEAQ. The CDR3 covers 14 residues. V was shortened by 5 bases and J by 0 bases, with 10 bases between the two germline ends.

The chain couples TRBV6-4 to TRBJ1-5; tentatively, D is TRBD1 (5 bases). The V end lost 6 bases, the J end lost 9 bases, and 15 bases lay between the germline ends. Germline V gives CDR1 MRHNA, CDR2 SNTAGT. This CDR3 has 13 residues. As DNA, the CDR3 is TGTGCCAGCAGCCGGGACGGCCAGGGGCCCCAGCATTTT. Its protein product is CASSRDGQGPQHF.

This clonotype was counted at least ten times. The chain links TRBV11-2 to TRBJ1-2, with TRBD1 as a possible D gene (5 bases). Trimming left V 1 base short and J 8 bases short, with 17 bases between. The CDR3 is made up of 15 amino acids. The germline V gene encodes CDR1 SGHAT and CDR2 FQNNGV. The DNA for the CDR3 is TGTGCCAGCAGCTTAGGGCAGGGCGGCTATGAGGGCTACACCTTC. This gives the protein CASSLGQGGYEGYTF.

Comments on this clonotype: A much larger clone sits a single nucleotide away, making a read error possible. This chain connects TRBV2 to TRBJ2-5; no reliable D call. The CDR3 has 14 amino acids. V was shortened by 6 bases and J by 1 base, with 12 bases between the two germline ends. The germline gives CDR1 SNHLY, CDR2 FYNNEI. The CDR3 region has the DNA TGTGCCAGCAGCGGTGGGCGGATCCAAGAGACCCAGTACTTC. It translates to CASSGGRIQETQYF.

This sequence joins TRBV6-5 and TRBJ1-2; 10 bases align to TRBD1. Germline V gives CDR1 MNHEY, CDR2 SVGAGI. The CDR3 spans 16 residues. V lost 0 bases and J lost 6; bases outside the gene matches: 7. The CDR3 loop reads CASSYSGQGSPHGYTF. The CDR3 DNA reads TGTGCCAGCAGTTACTCGGGACAGGGGTCCCCTCATGGCTACACCTTC.

This clonotype has only a few counts. The chain joins TRBV27 to TRBJ1-4, with 9 bases fitting TRBD1. V lost 5 bases and J lost 5; bases outside the gene matches: 6. The CDR3 is 15 amino acids. The V gene's germline CDR1 is MNHEY and CDR2 SMNVEV (reference sequence). CDR3 DNA sequence: TGTGCCAGCAGTAGAGACAGGGGGTTAAATGAAAAACTGTTTTTT. This codes for CASSRDRGLNEKLFF.

Ten or more counts support this clonotype. The V call is TRBV2, the J call TRBJ2-7; the D gene is possibly TRBD2 (6 bases). V was clipped by 6 bases and J by 4 bases, with 16 bases between them. The germline gives CDR1 SNHLY, CDR2 FYNNEI. The CDR3 totals 14 residues. CDR3 sequence (DNA): TGTGCCAGCAGCTCCCTAGCGAGAGAGTACGAGCAGTACTTC. This codes for CASSSLAREYEQYF.

Ten or more counts support this clonotype. This rearrangement joins TRBV28 to TRBJ1-1, with D hard to call. Trimming stripped 3 bases from V and 7 bases from J, with 12 bases between. CDR1 is MDHEN and CDR2 is SYDVKM in the germline V gene. This CDR3 contains 13 residues. The CDR3 is CASSLGSNGEAFF. CDR3 nucleotide sequence: TGTGCCAGCAGTTTGGGCTCGAATGGTGAAGCTTTCTTT.

With regard to this clonotype: This sequence may be a read error, since a much larger clone differs from it by one base. The rearrangement links TRBV27 to TRBJ2-1; 12 bases are a match to TRBD2. V lost 5 bases, J lost 2 bases, and 16 bases stayed unmatched. Germline V gives CDR1 MNHEY, CDR2 SMNVEV (reference sequence). The CDR3 contains 20 residues. In DNA, the CDR3 is TGTGCCAGCAGTGATACGGTCGGGACTAGCGGGTTAGGGACCTACAATGAGCAGTTCTTC. Its translation is CASSDTVGTSGLGTYNEQFF.

This clonotype was seen ten or more times. V and J are TRBV2 and TRBJ1-5; D not resolved. The germline V and J ends were trimmed by 3 bases and 0 bases, with 6 bases remaining between them. The CDR3 covers 14 residues. Germline CDR1 reads SNHLY; CDR2 reads FYNNEI. CDR3 residues: CASSDEGSNQPQHF. The CDR3 region has the DNA TGTGCCAGCAGTGACGAGGGTAGCAATCAGCCCCAGCATTTT.

The rearrangement links TRBV6-2 or TRBV6-3 to TRBJ2-7; D is unclear. The germline V gene has CDR1 MNHEY and CDR2 SVGEGT. V was clipped by 4 bases and J by 4 bases, with 8 bases between them. The length of the CDR3 is 12 residues. The CDR3 DNA sequence: TGTGCCAGCAGTTCAAAAGGTTACGAGCAGTACTTC. Translation: CASSSKGYEQYF.

This clonotype occurred many times. The chain combines TRBV2 with TRBJ2-1; D gene ambiguous. V was cut by 4 bases and J by 7 bases, with 20 bases left in between. The length of the CDR3 is 16 residues. Germline V lookup: CDR1 SNHLY, CDR2 FYNNEI. In nucleotides, the CDR3 is TGTGCCAGCAGTGTTCGAGGCCCCCTAGAACGGAATGAGCAGTTCTTC. Translation gives CASSVRGPLERNEQFF. The variable domain in full, completed from reference TRBV2 and TRBJ2-1, reads EPEVTQTPSHQVTQMGQEVILRCVPISNHLYFYWYRQILGQKVEFLVSFYNNEISEKSEIFDDQFSVERPDGSNFTLKIRSTKLEDSAMYFCASSVRGPLERNEQFFGPGTRLTVL.

This clonotype occurred many times. The chain joins TRBV6-5 to TRBJ2-7; weak D call: TRBD1 (5 bases). Germline assignment: CDR1 MNHEY and CDR2 SVGAGI. This CDR3 spans 15 amino acids. V lost 1 base, J lost 6 bases, and 16 bases lay in between. The CDR3 reads CASSYWISGQGEQYF. The CDR3 coding sequence is TGTGCCAGCAGTTACTGGATCTCCGGCCAGGGCGAGCAGTACTTC.

About this clonotype: One end of the junction varies from germline; a read error may be responsible. This rearrangement joins TRBV2 to TRBJ2-5; no firm D call. Germline V lookup: CDR1 SNHLY, CDR2 FYNNEI. The CDR3 is made up of 11 amino acids. The CDR3 nucleotides are TGTGCCAGCAGAGGAGAAGAGGCCCAGTACTTC. Its protein is CASRGEEAQYF.

In this sample, this clonotype turned up a few times. The rearrangement links TRBV18 to TRBJ1-1, with TRBD1 identical over 7 bases. CDR1 is KGHSH, CDR2 LQKENI, per germline. Losses at the gene ends were 2 bases for V and 0 bases for J; bases not matched to a gene: 9. CDR3 length equals 17 residues. The CDR3 bases are TGTGCCAGCTCACCAACTACCGGGACAGCATTGAACACTGAAGCTTTCTTT. Protein: CASSPTTGTALNTEAFF.

This clonotype was seen at least ten times. The CDR3 here is CASSLNQRYEQYF. The CDR3 bases are TGTGCCAGCAGTTTAAACCAGAGATACGAGCAGTACTTC. The J gene is TRBJ2-7, the V gene TRBV28, with D hard to call. CDR3 size: 13 residues. Trimming stripped 2 bases from V and 4 bases from J, with 9 bases between. The germline CDR1 and CDR2 sequences are MDHEN and SYDVKM.

CDR3: CASSDGDSVSEAFF. The CDR3 region has the DNA TGTGCCAGCAGCGATGGGGACTCAGTGTCTGAAGCTTTCTTT. The chain recombines TRBV9 with TRBJ1-1; a weak D match, TRBD1 (5 bases). CDR1 and CDR2 from the germline V gene are SGDLS and YYNGEE. Trimming took off 3 bases at V and 6 bases at J, with 15 bases between the two ends. The CDR3 covers 14 residues.

About this clonotype: This may be a read error: a much more frequent sequence differs by one nucleotide. V is TRBV28 and J is TRBJ2-1, with D possibly TRBD2 on 5 matching bases. Deletions cut 10 bases from V and 8 bases from J, with 24 bases between. This CDR3 is 15 amino acids long. CDR1 and CDR2 from the germline V gene are MDHEN and SYDVKM. CDR3 sequence: CANILTPGSPHEQFF. The DNA of the CDR3 is TGTGCCAACATTCTGACTCCGGGGAGCCCCCATGAGCAGTTCTTC.

A remark on this clonotype: This may come from a read error, since a much larger clone is one base off. This CDR3 fails to terminate in the conserved phenylalanine or tryptophan, so it likely reflects a read error. The chain uses TRBV9 and TRBJ2-7; 8 nucleotides align to TRBD1. J was trimmed by 2 bases and V by 2 bases; bases with no gene match: 6. Germline lookup yields CDR1 SGDLS and CDR2 YYNGEE. This CDR3 is built from 15 residues. As DNA, the CDR3 is TGTGCCAGCAGCGTTGGGCAGGGGGCCACCTACGAGCAGTACTCC. Its protein product is CASSVGQGATYEQYS.

In its sample, this clonotype was seen many times. In DNA, the CDR3 is TGTGCCACCAGTGATTCTGGGGGAGCCAAAGATACGCAGTATTTT. This codes for CATSDSGGAKDTQYF. The rearrangement uses TRBV24-1 and TRBJ2-3; D could derive from TRBD1 or TRBD2 (5 bases each). From germline, CDR1 is KGHDR and CDR2 SFDVKD. The CDR3 loop spans 15 amino acids. Trimming took off 2 bases at V and 5 bases at J, with 13 bases between the two ends.

This clonotype has more than one count but fewer than ten. This sequence joins TRBV7-8 and TRBJ1-1; 10 bases are a match to TRBD1. Germline trimming cut 3 bases from V and 6 bases from J; bases unmatched to any gene: 10. From germline, CDR1 is SGHVS and CDR2 FQNEAQ. The CDR3 runs 16 residues. For the CDR3, the DNA is TGTGCCAGCAGCTTGCGCGAGGGACAGGGGTCTTCTGAAGCTTTCTTT. This encodes CASSLREGQGSSEAFF. The full variable domain, in which reference TRBV7-8 and TRBJ1-1 provide the parts outside the CDR3, is GAGVSQSPRYKVAKRGQDVALRCDPISGHVSLFWYQQALGQGPEFLTYFQNEAQLDKSGLPSDRFFAERPEGSVSTLKIQRTQQEDSAVYLCASSLREGQGSSEAFFGQGTRLTVV.

The sample holds a few counts of this clonotype. V and J are TRBV19 and TRBJ1-1; D is unclear. The germline gives CDR1 LNHDA, CDR2 SQIVND (reference sequence). Trimming cost V 5 bases and J 4 bases, with 11 bases left between them. CDR3 size: 13 residues. CDR3 coding DNA: TGTGCCAGTAGTTCGTGGAGCAGCACTGAAGCTTTCTTT. This encodes CASSSWSSTEAFF.

This clonotype was observed at least ten times. This chain uses TRBV15 with TRBJ2-3; D is possibly TRBD2 (5 bases). Trimming took off 0 bases at V and 4 bases at J, with 5 bases between the two ends. CDR1 LNHNV and CDR2 YYDKDF come from the germline V gene (reference sequence). The CDR3 is 13 residues long. The CDR3 DNA follows: TGTGCCACCAGCAGAGAAGCGGCAGATACGCAGTATTTT. Its translation is CATSREAADTQYF.

In its sample, this clonotype was seen a few times. A much bigger clone sits one base away, suggesting this may be a read error. The chain carries TRBV6-1 and TRBJ1-5; weak D call: TRBD1 (5 bases). CDR3 length equals 14 residues. Looked up from germline, CDR1 is MNHNS and CDR2 is SASEGT. The CDR3 nucleotides read TGTGACAGCAGTGATCAGGGTGGGACTCAGCCCCAGCATTTT. Its protein is CDSSDQGGTQPQHF.

The genes are TRBV27 and TRBJ1-2; 8 bases map to TRBD1. Trimming removed 6 bases from V and 8 bases from J; junction bases left unmatched: 8. Per the germline V gene, CDR1 is MNHEY and CDR2 is SMNVEV (reference sequence). This CDR3 has 13 residues. CDR3 nucleotides: TGTGCCAGCAGCCCCGAGACAGGGGACGGCTACACCTTC. Translating gives CASSPETGDGYTF.

This clonotype was picked up many times. The chain couples TRBV7-9 to TRBJ2-1; 8 positions match TRBD2. Germline-derived CDR1 and CDR2 are SEHNR and FQNEAQ (reference sequence). This CDR3 region has 13 residues. Trimming at V came to 2 bases and at J to 7 bases, leaving 1 base not matched to a gene. CDR3 sequence reads: CASSLSGRNEQFF. CDR3 nucleotides: TGTGCCAGCAGCTTAAGCGGGAGAAATGAGCAGTTCTTC. The full variable domain, rest sourced from reference TRBV7-9 and TRBJ2-1, is DTGVSQNPRHKITKRGQNVTFRCDPISEHNRLYWYRQTLGQGPEFLTYFQNEAQLEKSRLLSDRFSAERPKGSFSTLEIQRTEQGDSAMYLCASSLSGRNEQFFGPGTRLTVL.

About this clonotype: With a much larger clone just one base away, this may be a read error. The V and J genes are TRBV11-2 and TRBJ2-1; 8 nucleotides agree with TRBD1. The length of the CDR3 is 13 residues. In germline, CDR1 is SGHAT, CDR2 FQNNGV. The CDR3 DNA follows: TGTGCCAGCAACGCAGGGGGCGTGAATGAGCAGTCCTTC. Translation: CASNAGGVNEQSF.